What follows is one T cell receptor (beta chain) and its context. Antigen: not known. Healthy people donating bone marrow made up the donors. This specimen comes from a study of cytomegalovirus exposure and HLA in healthy donors. Researchers ran the PCR with 60 Vbeta and 13 Jbeta primers. Profiled with immunoSEQ multiplex PCR; TCRdb holds only in-frame clones, not every one. The sample includes roughly 120,000 clones, approximately 80% of them seen just once. This CDR3 region has 12 residues. The V gene lost 1 base and the J gene lost 11 bases, with 11 bases spanning the gap. Per the germline V gene, CDR1 is SGHTA and CDR2 is FQGNSA. Study-wide results and caveats: HLA restriction was apparent for most CMV-associated TCR beta chains in a later analysis.

Sequencing used PBMCs. The clonotype originates from a man aged 35 to 55 in good health and CMV-seronegative. V is TRBV7-2 and J is TRBJ1-1, with TRBD1 as a possible D gene (5 bases). The DNA for the CDR3 is TGTGCCAGCAGCTTAGACACAGGTACGGCTTTCTTT. Its protein product is CASSLDTGTAFF.